This is a list of T cell receptor beta chains from one sample in a study of post-analysis software for immune sequencing data. TCRdb passed the PCR reads through MiXCR, listing each CDR3 protein once. The sample holds approximately 440,000 distinct CDR3 sequences; under 55% are singletons and the top ten take around 10%. Sequences were obtained from blood. These receptors were obtained from a girl aged 5-17 years with multiple sclerosis. Both conserved end residues are part of each CDR3. The D gene is left open where the match is weak. The listing skips clone size in some rows; elsewhere it reads once, few, many or a size class.

clone_size: NA
j_call: TRBJ1-6
v_call: TRBV20-1
d_call: NA
cdr3_nt: TGCAGTGCTAGAGTAGACAGACCGGTAGACTATAATTCACCCCTCCACTTT
cdr3_aa: CSARVDRPVDYNSPLHF

clone_size: NA
j_call: TRBJ2-7
v_call: TRBV6-5
d_call: NA
cdr3_nt: TGTGCCAGCAGTTCGGAGGGGGAGGGCCTCTACGAGCAGTACTTC
cdr3_aa: CASSSEGEGLYEQYF

clone_size: NA
j_call: TRBJ2-1
v_call: TRBV12-3/TRBV12-4
d_call: NA
cdr3_nt: TGTGCCAGCAGAATCCCTCCTTCGGGCAATGAGCAGTTCTTC
cdr3_aa: CASRIPPSGNEQFF

clone_size: NA
j_call: TRBJ1-5
v_call: TRBV20-1
d_call: TRBD1
cdr3_nt: TGCAGTGCTGGAATGGGACAGGGGGGTCAGCCCCAGCATTTT
cdr3_aa: CSAGMGQGGQPQHF

clone_size: NA
j_call: TRBJ1-1
v_call: TRBV9
d_call: NA
cdr3_nt: TGTGCCAGCAGCGCCGATAACACTGAAGCTTTCTTT
cdr3_aa: CASSADNTEAFF

clone_size: NA
j_call: TRBJ2-7
v_call: TRBV27
d_call: NA
cdr3_nt: TGTGCCAGCAGTTCCCAATACGACGAGCAGTACTTC
cdr3_aa: CASSSQYDEQYF

clone_size: few
j_call: TRBJ2-2
v_call: TRBV10-3
d_call: NA
cdr3_nt: TGTGCCATCAGGCCGGGGACTTTGAACACCGGGGAGCTGTTTTTT
cdr3_aa: CAIRPGTLNTGELFF

clone_size: NA
j_call: TRBJ2-5
v_call: TRBV14
d_call: NA
cdr3_nt: TGTGCCAGCAGCCAACGACCGGACCTCTCCTACAATGAGCAGTACTTC
cdr3_aa: CASSQRPDLSYNEQYF

clone_size: few
j_call: TRBJ2-7
v_call: TRBV3-1
d_call: NA
cdr3_nt: TGTGCCAGCAGCCAAGGGCCGGTACCTTACGAGCAGTACTTC
cdr3_aa: CASSQGPVPYEQYF

clone_size: NA
j_call: TRBJ2-3
v_call: TRBV12-3/TRBV12-4
d_call: NA
cdr3_nt: TGTGCCAGCAGTCGTGGGGGCATCTTGAGCACAGATACGCAGTATTTT
cdr3_aa: CASSRGGILSTDTQYF

clone_size: few
j_call: TRBJ2-3
v_call: TRBV15
d_call: TRBD1
cdr3_nt: TGTGCCACCAGCAGAGGGGACAGGGGGCGTGGTACGCAGTATTTT
cdr3_aa: CATSRGDRGRGTQYF

clone_size: few
j_call: TRBJ2-7
v_call: TRBV7-2
d_call: TRBD2
cdr3_nt: TGTGCCAGCAGCTTGGGGAGCGGGAGAATCTACGAGCAGTACTTC
cdr3_aa: CASSLGSGRIYEQYF